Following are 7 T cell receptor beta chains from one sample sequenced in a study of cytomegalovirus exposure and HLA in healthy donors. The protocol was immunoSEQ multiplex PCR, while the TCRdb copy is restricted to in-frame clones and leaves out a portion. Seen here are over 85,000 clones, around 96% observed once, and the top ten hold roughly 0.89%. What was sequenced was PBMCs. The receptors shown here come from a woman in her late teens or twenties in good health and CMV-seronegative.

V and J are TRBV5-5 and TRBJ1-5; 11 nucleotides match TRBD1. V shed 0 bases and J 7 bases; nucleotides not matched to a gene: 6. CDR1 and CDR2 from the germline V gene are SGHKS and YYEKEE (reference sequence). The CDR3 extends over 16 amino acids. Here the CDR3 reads CASSLADRGRWQPQHF. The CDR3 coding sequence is TGTGCCAGCAGCTTGGCGGACAGGGGGCGATGGCAGCCCCAGCATTTT.

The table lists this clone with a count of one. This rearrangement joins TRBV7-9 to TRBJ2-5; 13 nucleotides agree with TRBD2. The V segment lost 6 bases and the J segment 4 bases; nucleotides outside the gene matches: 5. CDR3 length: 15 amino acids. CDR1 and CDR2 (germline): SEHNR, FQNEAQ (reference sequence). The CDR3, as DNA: TGTGCCAGCAGTTCGGGACTAGCGGGGAGAGAGACCCAGTACTTC. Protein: CASSSGLAGRETQYF.

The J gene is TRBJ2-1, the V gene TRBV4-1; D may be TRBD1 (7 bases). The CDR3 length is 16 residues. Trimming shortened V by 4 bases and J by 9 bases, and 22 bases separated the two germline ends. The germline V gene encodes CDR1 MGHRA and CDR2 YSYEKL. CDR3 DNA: TGCGCCAGCAGCCTCCCAGGGGGGCCCAGTGGTACTGAGCAGTTCTTC. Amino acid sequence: CASSLPGGPSGTEQFF.

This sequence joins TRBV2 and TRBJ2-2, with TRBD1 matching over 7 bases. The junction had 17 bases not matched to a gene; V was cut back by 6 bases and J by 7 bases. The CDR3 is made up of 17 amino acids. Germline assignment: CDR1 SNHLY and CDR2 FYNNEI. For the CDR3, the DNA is TGTGCCAGCAGCGGGTGGTGGGACAGCCCTAATGGCGGGGAGCTGTTTTTT. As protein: CASSGWWDSPNGGELFF.

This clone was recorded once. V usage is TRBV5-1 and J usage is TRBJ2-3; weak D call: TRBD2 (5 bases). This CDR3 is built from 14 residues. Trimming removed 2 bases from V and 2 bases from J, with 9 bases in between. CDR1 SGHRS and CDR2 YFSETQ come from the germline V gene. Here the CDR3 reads CASSFTEDTDTQYF. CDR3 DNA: TGCGCCAGCAGCTTTACGGAGGACACAGATACGCAGTATTTT.

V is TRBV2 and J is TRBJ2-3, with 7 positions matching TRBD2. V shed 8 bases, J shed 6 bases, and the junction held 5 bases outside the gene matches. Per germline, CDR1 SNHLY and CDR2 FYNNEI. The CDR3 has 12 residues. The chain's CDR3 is CASREEGDTQYF. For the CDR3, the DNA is TGTGCCAGCCGGGAGGAGGGGGATACGCAGTATTTT.

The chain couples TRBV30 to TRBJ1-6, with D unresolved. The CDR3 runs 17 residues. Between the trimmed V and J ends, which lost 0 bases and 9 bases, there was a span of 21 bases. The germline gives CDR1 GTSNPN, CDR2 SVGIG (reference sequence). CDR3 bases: TGTGCCTGGAGTGTAGAGGCGGTCTCCTATATGGGTTCACCCCTCCACTTT. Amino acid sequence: CAWSVEAVSYMGSPLHF.